The rows below give T cell receptor beta chains drawn from one sample of a study of control samples from healthy donors and cancer patients. The assay was immunoSEQ multiplex PCR, and TCRdb's table has in-frame clones only and misses some. Found here are approximately 100,000 clones, more than 85% of them singletons; the top ten hold about 7.8%. The sequenced sample consisted of blood. These receptors were taken from a man aged 30-40 years in good health. CDR3s leave out the opening cysteine and the closing phenylalanine or tryptophan.

j_gene: TRBJ2-5
v_gene: TRBV24-1
CDR3aa: ATRAAGYGEETQY

j_gene: TRBJ2-1
v_gene: TRBV23-1
CDR3aa: ASSQDWGWGQF

j_gene: TRBJ2-3
v_gene: TRBV11-3
CDR3aa: ASSSGQPTDTQY

j_gene: TRBJ1-1
v_gene: TRBV18
CDR3aa: ASSFLPPEAF

j_gene: TRBJ1-6
v_gene: TRBV5-4
CDR3aa: ASSLGGGGATSPLH

j_gene: TRBJ1-5
v_gene: TRBV10-2
CDR3aa: ASTPSHSNQPQH

j_gene: TRBJ1-1
v_gene: TRBV4-1
CDR3aa: ASSQEQPNTEAF

j_gene: TRBJ1-4
v_gene: TRBV10-2
CDR3aa: ASSPQLFGGPAEKLF

j_gene: TRBJ2-5
v_gene: TRBV19
CDR3aa: ASSMGTGGPGTQY

j_gene: TRBJ1-5
v_gene: TRBV2
CDR3aa: ASRGDRNGQPQH

j_gene: TRBJ1-1
v_gene: TRBV2
CDR3aa: ASSDTTMNTEAF

j_gene: TRBJ2-7
v_gene: TRBV27
CDR3aa: ASSPSTQPREQY

j_gene: TRBJ2-5
v_gene: TRBV9
CDR3aa: ASSVAGGAPKQETQY